These T cell receptor beta chains were read from a single sample in a study of shared clonotypes between healthy human individuals. Some clones are missing from TCRdb's copy, which holds only in-frame ones; the method was immunoSEQ multiplex PCR. The data hold about 1 million clones, with 75% to 85% observed a single time. The sample consisted of memory CD4+ T cells from PBMCs. The receptors here all came from a young man in good health. Some clones in this sample may be carry-over from other donors' samples. The conserved cysteine and the conserved F or W are not part of the CDR3 here. The order of the fields is V gene, J gene, D gene, CDR3 protein. A D gene is named only where the DNA matches it firmly.

>TRBV28|TRBJ1-5|TRBD1
ASRGQGGDRRIGNQPQH
>TRBV28|TRBJ1-4|.
ASTSGLRLF
>TRBV19|TRBJ1-5|TRBD1
ASRTGQGGYQPQH
>TRBV19|TRBJ1-3|.
AASPGATPGNTIY
>TRBV2|TRBJ2-1|.
ASREYNEQF
>TRBV5-6|TRBJ2-7|.
ASSLAAASSSYEQY
>TRBV6-1|TRBJ1-4|.
ASSEDRVVF
>TRBV25-1|TRBJ2-1|.
ASSARGRGDEQF
>TRBV10-3|TRBJ1-5|.
AIAPYSNQPQH
>TRBV29-1|TRBJ2-1|.
SALGGVSSYNEQF
>TRBV4-1|TRBJ1-6|.
ASSQEMGSPLH
>TRBV19|TRBJ2-2|.
ASTDGSFDSGELF
>TRBV28|TRBJ1-2|.
ASSSAGGNYGYT
>TRBV9|TRBJ2-1|.
ASSGGPYNEQF
>TRBV5-1|TRBJ1-2|.
ASSLGQLYGYT
>TRBV27|TRBJ2-7|TRBD2
ASSSRTSGSFMG
>TRBV18|TRBJ1-4|.
ASSPDSLGEKLF
>TRBV6-1|TRBJ2-7|TRBD2
ASSPGLVVGYEQY
>TRBV6-1|TRBJ2-1|.
ASSEARGASVENEQF
>TRBV7-2|TRBJ2-2|TRBD2
ASSITSDKNTGELF
>TRBV9|TRBJ1-1|TRBD1
ASRQLGQDEAF
>TRBV5-4|TRBJ2-5|.
ASSLDKGGQY
>TRBV21-1|TRBJ2-7|.
ASSKNPGQGHEQY
>TRBV7-8|TRBJ1-2|.
ASSLARTVGYT